This is a list of T cell receptor beta chains from one sample in a study of OX40 agonist ivuxolimab in advanced cancers. Clones were sequenced by immunoSEQ multiplex PCR, and TCRdb holds only the in-frame ones, with some missing. The table records more than 50,000 clones, 80% to 95% of them present only once. Material: CD4+ or CD8+ T cells sorted from blood, obtained in a trial of the OX40 agonist ivuxolimab. The receptors originated from an adult with an advanced solid tumor such as melanoma, head and neck, liver or kidney cancer. Each CDR3 is given with its conserved first and last residue. A D gene is named only where the DNA matches it firmly. Some rows mark clone size as missing; the rest say once, few, many or name a class of expanded clone.

.,TRBJ1-2,TRBV18,15,medium-sized,TGTGCCAGCTCACCTTCCAATGACCTTAACTATGGCTACACCTTC,CASSPSNDLNYGYTF
.,TRBJ1-6,TRBV18,15,.,TGTGCCAGCTCACCTTCCGGGACAATAAATTCACCCCTCCACTTT,CASSPSGTINSPLHF
.,TRBJ2-7,TRBV19,14,.,TGTGCCAGTAGCAGCCGACAGTCCTCCTACGAGCAGTACTTC,CASSSRQSSYEQYF
.,TRBJ2-7,TRBV5-4,14,.,TGTGCCAGCAGTCGGACAGCCAACTCCTACGAGCAGTACTTC,CASSRTANSYEQYF
.,TRBJ2-5,TRBV4-1,16,.,TGCGCCAGCAGCACCAGAGGAGGGGGGTTACGAGAGACCCAGTACTTC,CASSTRGGGLRETQYF
TRBD2,TRBJ2-3,TRBV6-1,12,.,TGTGCCACAGCGGGGCCTCCCTATACGCAGTATTTT,CATAGPPYTQYF
.,TRBJ1-5,TRBV5-1,14,.,TGCGCCAGCAGCTTGTTCGGGGAAAATCAGCCCCAGCATTTT,CASSLFGENQPQHF
TRBD1,TRBJ2-5,TRBV5-1,15,.,TGCGCCAGCAGACCCGGACAGGGGGTTATAGAGACCCAGTACTTC,CASRPGQGVIETQYF
TRBD2,TRBJ2-7,TRBV5-4,12,.,TGTGCCAGCAGCGCCGGGACTAGTAGGCAGTACTTC,CASSAGTSRQYF
.,TRBJ2-1,TRBV21-1,13,.,TGTGCCAGCAAACGGCCTTGCGTTAATGAGCAGTTCTTC,CASKRPCVNEQFF
.,TRBJ1-2,TRBV7-2,14,.,TGTGCCAGCAGCTCACCCGGGACGATCTATGGCTACACCTTC,CASSSPGTIYGYTF
.,TRBJ1-3,TRBV5-1,15,.,TGCGCCAGCAGCTTGTCCGGGGCGGGTGGAAACACCATATATTTT,CASSLSGAGGNTIYF
.,TRBJ1-1,TRBV6-1,13,.,TGTGCCAGCAGTGGAGAGAGGGACACTGAAGCTTTCTTT,CASSGERDTEAFF
.,TRBJ1-4,TRBV10-1,13,once,TGCGCCAGCGCTATCGATAACGGGGGAAAACTGTTTTTT,CASAIDNGGKLFF
.,TRBJ2-7,TRBV5-1,15,.,TGCGCCAGCAGCTTGGTGGCAGACCTCTCCTACGAGCAGTACTTC,CASSLVADLSYEQYF
TRBD1,TRBJ2-1,TRBV5-1,18,.,TGCGCCAGCAGCTTGGTTCGGTATAGCCAGGGGGCCTACAATGAGCAGTTCTTC,CASSLVRYSQGAYNEQFF
TRBD2,TRBJ2-7,TRBV6-5,15,.,TGTGCCAGCAGTTACTCGCGGGGGAATACCTACGAGCAGTACTTC,CASSYSRGNTYEQYF
.,TRBJ2-2,TRBV5-6,16,.,TGTGCCAGCAGCTCCACCGGGACCCAGAACACCGGGGAGCTGTTTTTT,CASSSTGTQNTGELFF
.,TRBJ2-3,TRBV28,17,.,TGTGCCAGCAGTTCCTGGGACCTCGGGGGTGGCACAGATACGCAGTATTTT,CASSSWDLGGGTDTQYF
.,TRBJ2-7,TRBV28,12,.,TGTGCCAGCATGGAAAGGAGCTACGAGCAGTACTTC,CASMERSYEQYF
TRBD2,TRBJ2-1,TRBV7-2,15,.,TGTGCCAGCAGCTTGACTAGCGGGGTGTACAATGAGCAGTTCTTC,CASSLTSGVYNEQFF
.,TRBJ1-6,TRBV6-1,15,.,TGTGCCGGCCGCCCTGGGCCGGGAATGAATTCACCCCTCCACTTT,CAGRPGPGMNSPLHF
.,TRBJ2-5,TRBV7-9,14,.,TGTGCCAGCAGCTCTATAGGGATCCAAGAGACCCAGTACTTC,CASSSIGIQETQYF
.,TRBJ2-7,TRBV9,14,.,TGTGCCAGCAACGTAGGCACCCATACCTACGAGCAGTACTTC,CASNVGTHTYEQYF
TRBD2,TRBJ2-1,TRBV5-1,15,.,TGCGCCAGCAGCCCCCTAGCGGGGGGTTACAATGAGCAGTTCTTC,CASSPLAGGYNEQFF
.,TRBJ1-2,TRBV6-1,13,.,TGTGCCAGCAGGACGGGGTCGGAGGATGGCTACACCTTC,CASRTGSEDGYTF
.,TRBJ1-1,TRBV5-1,13,.,TGCGCCAGCAGCTTTGACGTGGGGGCTTCAGCTTTCTTT,CASSFDVGASAFF
.,TRBJ1-5,TRBV6-6,14,.,TGTGCCAGCAGTTACAGGGCCGGCAATCAGCCCCAGCATTTT,CASSYRAGNQPQHF
.,TRBJ1-4,TRBV7-9,13,.,TGTGCCAGCAGCTCTTATATTCAGACAGGCCTGTTTTTT,CASSSYIQTGLFF
TRBD1,TRBJ2-1,TRBV15,16,.,TGTGCCACCAGCAGACTTGCAGGGGGCTCCTACAATGAGCAGTTCTTC,CATSRLAGGSYNEQFF
.,TRBJ1-1,TRBV7-9,15,.,TGTGCCAGCAGCACCTGGGGCCTTAGGGAGGCTGAAGCTTTCTTT,CASSTWGLREAEAFF
TRBD1,TRBJ2-2,TRBV11-3,16,.,TGTGCCAGCAGCGACAGACAGGGAAGTAGAACCGGGGAGCTGTTTTTT,CASSDRQGSRTGELFF
.,TRBJ1-2,TRBV4-1,17,.,TGCGCCAGCAGCCAAGGAGGAAGGGATGGATCTAACTATGGCTACACCTTC,CASSQGGRDGSNYGYTF
TRBD1,TRBJ1-2,TRBV2,13,.,TGTGCCAGCAGTGAAGGGGGACAGTTCGGCTACACCTTC,CASSEGGQFGYTF
.,TRBJ1-5,TRBV4-3,15,.,TGCGCCAGCAGCCGGTCACAGGGCGTCAATCAGCCCCAGCATTTT,CASSRSQGVNQPQHF
.,TRBJ2-3,TRBV4-1,13,.,TGCGCCAGCAGCCATAACCGGGAGGATACGCAGTATTTT,CASSHNREDTQYF
TRBD1,TRBJ1-6,TRBV7-9,18,once,TGTGCCAGCAGCTTAGGTGACAGGGAAAGCTCCTATAATTCACCCCTCCACTTT,CASSLGDRESSYNSPLHF
.,TRBJ1-2,TRBV5-1,13,once,TGCGCCAGCAGTAGCGGCAGAGTCTATGGCTACACCTTC,CASSSGRVYGYTF
.,TRBJ1-4,TRBV7-6,14,.,TGTGCCAGCAGCCCCCTGGATGCCCGTGAAAAACTGTTTTTT,CASSPLDAREKLFF
.,TRBJ2-7,TRBV6-1,15,.,TGTGCCAGCAGCCTTCTATCCGGGTCCCTCTACGAGCAGTACTTC,CASSLLSGSLYEQYF
.,TRBJ1-3,TRBV6-5,15,once,TGTGCCAGCAGTAAAGGACTGTCGGGAGGAAACACCATATATTTT,CASSKGLSGGNTIYF
TRBD1,TRBJ2-3,TRBV7-3,14,.,TGTGCCAGCAAACAGGGGGGCGGCACAGATACGCAGTATTTT,CASKQGGGTDTQYF
.,TRBJ2-1,TRBV29-1,12,.,TGCAGTAACAGGAATGGATGGGGTGAGCAGTTCTTC,CSNRNGWGEQFF
.,TRBJ1-5,TRBV14,17,.,TGTGCCAGCAGCCAAAGAGGCGAGGGGGGGGGCAATCAGCCCCAGCATTTT,CASSQRGEGGGNQPQHF
.,TRBJ1-3,TRBV4-1,17,.,TGCGCCAGCAGCCAAGAACCACCGGTTATGGCTGGAAACACCATATATTTT,CASSQEPPVMAGNTIYF
TRBD1,TRBJ2-1,TRBV19,12,.,TGTGCCAGTAGTGCCGACAGGGGAAAGCAGTTCTTC,CASSADRGKQFF
TRBD1,TRBJ2-1,TRBV9,13,.,TGTGCCAGCAGCGGACAGGGCTACAATGAGCAGTTCTTC,CASSGQGYNEQFF
.,TRBJ1-2,TRBV27,14,.,TGTGCCAGCAGCGAGGGGGTAGGGTCCAGGGGATACACCTTC,CASSEGVGSRGYTF
.,TRBJ2-1,TRBV7-9,13,.,TGTGCCAGCAGCCTATCCATTTACAATGAGCAGTTCTTC,CASSLSIYNEQFF
.,TRBJ1-3,TRBV5-1,14,.,TGCGCCAGCAGCTTGGAGAGCTCTGGAAACACCATATATTTT,CASSLESSGNTIYF
.,TRBJ2-1,TRBV7-3,13,.,TGTGCCAGCAGATCAGCTGCCGTGAGTGAGCAGTTCTTC,CASRSAAVSEQFF
.,TRBJ1-5,TRBV18,14,.,TGTGCCAGCTCGCCGAGGGGGGAGAATCAGCCCCAGCATTTT,CASSPRGENQPQHF
.,TRBJ2-7,TRBV27,13,once,TGTGCCAGCACCCCCTGGGGCGGCTACGAGCAGTACTTC,CASTPWGGYEQYF
.,TRBJ2-1,TRBV27,17,.,TGTGCCAGCAGTTTATGGGGTAGGGGGGGCTCCTACAATGAGCAGTTCTTC,CASSLWGRGGSYNEQFF
TRBD2,TRBJ2-2,TRBV28,17,.,TGTGCCAGCCTGGGACTAGCGGGGGGCACGAACACCGGGGAGCTGTTTTTT,CASLGLAGGTNTGELFF
.,TRBJ1-1,TRBV5-1,14,.,TGCGCCAGCAGCTTAACTGGGACGGGCACTGAAGCTTTCTTT,CASSLTGTGTEAFF